This paragraph reports one T cell receptor beta chain. This clonotype has more than one count but fewer than ten. The antigen it recognizes is unknown. The input lacks base qualities; no much larger clone sits a single base away. This sample is part of a study of blood T cells in healthy people across ages (dated by TCRdb to the mid-2010s). As for the study more broadly: Template switching captured roughly one uniquely barcoded TCR beta cDNA molecule per two T cells in model experiments. Using deep sequencing normalized with unique cDNA molecular identifiers, the study measured how TCR beta repertoire diversity changes with age. Four age groups were formed from the donors: young (average 16 years), middle-aged (approximately 40), aged (62) and long-lived (82). To avoid experimental bias, donors of different ages were distributed randomly across sequencing lanes. Two additional independent replicas of 1 million unique cDNA reads from the same blood draw were analyzed for two donors (one aged 18 to 30 and one aged 80 or older).

The donors were 40 or so Caucasian individuals from Russia, aged roughly 6 to 100 years, who were systemically healthy. Around 10 milliliters of peripheral blood were drawn from each donor into EDTA-treated Vacutainer tubes. Ficoll-Paque density-gradient centrifugation was used to isolate PBMCs, with at least 7 million obtained per sample. Total RNA was extracted from PBMCs with Trizol reagent, with at least 5 micrograms obtained per sample. Naive CD45RAhigh/CD27high T cell percentages were measured by flow cytometry on a PBMC aliquot from every donor. The full study reports these points: Since profiling was done on bulk unsorted PBMCs, naive and antigen-experienced compartments could not be conclusively compared. The long-lived group showed more naive CD4+ T cells, fewer expanded clones and increased TCR diversity than the aged group, suggesting age selection. Because donor CMV infection status was unknown, age-related changes in expanded clonotypes were potentially confounded. Estimates of total diversity based on one million sequenced T cells were considered lower bounds and underestimates. There was a strong correlation between observed TCR beta diversity and the percentage of naive T cells measured by flow cytometry. As age increased, observed TCR beta diversity per million T cells dropped in a roughly linear way, and a significant reduction was already evident by age around 41.

The protocol used for the library was 5' RACE. Instrument used: Illumina HiSeq 2500. A second PCR of roughly 7 to 12 cycles was run with a J-beta primer mix and a sample-barcoded 5' primer. A unique molecular identifier was introduced onto each TCR beta cDNA molecule by a template-switch 5' adaptor carrying 12 random nucleotides. Each sample yielded at least 2.5 million CDR3-containing paired-end reads. The Mint cDNA synthesis kit, primed by a TRBC-specific oligonucleotide, was used to synthesize first-strand cDNA from all RNA. All cDNA was treated with uracil-DNA glycosylase and then went through a first 18-cycle PCR with the universal primers M1SS and BC2_uni_R. Under the source paper's analysis protocol: Each sample was normalized by randomly selecting 1 million high-quality reads, each carrying a distinct molecular identifier. Reads sharing molecular identifiers were discarded rather than binned into consensus sequences. CDR3 identification, clonotype clustering and error correction used MiTCR with a Q25 quality threshold and the strictest error-elimination algorithm. Lower-bound total TCR beta diversity was estimated with a nonparametric unseen species model using Euler transformation. The raw public data were reprocessed by TCRdb itself: fastp quality trimming at Q25, MiXCR clonotype calling, in-frame beta chains only. Rows matching on CDR3 protein sequence are summarized as one entry with the most common DNA and genes. The V and J calls, along with clone size, are taken from TCRdb and not from the paper's own processing. For this sample the table gives 1.5 million to 2 million distinct CDR3 sequences, of which roughly 49% were detected only once. The ten largest clones take up around 2.1% of the sample.

The CDR3 spans 15 residues, from the cysteine through the phenylalanine. Only the CDR3 portion is preserved as DNA: 45 bases, with reading frame beginning at the first base. Reading the germline V gene gives CDR1 SGHTA and CDR2 FQGNSA. Germline trimming: 6 bases from V, 4 bases from J; junction bases outside gene matches: 10. The chain was built from TRBV7-2 and TRBJ2-3; 7 central bases correspond to TRBD2. The source material was blood. The receptor's source is a woman aged 40-49 years in good health. The CDR3 reads as follows: CASRSWGGLSDTQYF. The DNA is as follows: TGTGCCAGCAGGTCCTGGGGGGGGTTATCAGATACGCAGTATTTT.